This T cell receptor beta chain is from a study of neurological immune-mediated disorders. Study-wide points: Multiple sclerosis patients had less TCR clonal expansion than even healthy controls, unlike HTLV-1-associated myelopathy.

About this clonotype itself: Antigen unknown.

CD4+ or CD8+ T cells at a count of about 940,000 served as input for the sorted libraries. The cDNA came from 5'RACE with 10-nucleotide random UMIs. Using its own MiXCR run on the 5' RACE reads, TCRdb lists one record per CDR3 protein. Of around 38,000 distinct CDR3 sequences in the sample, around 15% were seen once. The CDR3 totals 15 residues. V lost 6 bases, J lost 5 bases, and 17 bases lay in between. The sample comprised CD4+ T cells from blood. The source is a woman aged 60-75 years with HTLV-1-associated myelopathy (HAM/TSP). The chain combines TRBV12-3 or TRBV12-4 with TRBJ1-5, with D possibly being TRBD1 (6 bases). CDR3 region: CASSPYGGADQPQHF. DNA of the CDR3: TGTGCCAGCAGCCCTTATGGGGGGGCGGATCAGCCCCAGCATTTT.